This TCR beta chain came from a study of blood T cell repertoires in COVID-19. At the level of the study: T cells, B-cell-depleted T cells, or PBMCs supplied cDNA or gDNA.

The junction had 4 bases not matched to a gene; V was cut back by 1 base and J by 1 base. There are 16 residues in the CDR3. The V gene's germline CDR1 is SGHAT and CDR2 FQNNGV. Generated by immunoSEQ multiplex PCR, the TCRdb table keeps only in-frame clones and is missing some. Among about 400,000 clones, around nine tenths were seen once, and the ten largest hold around 3%. Details on this clone: This CDR3 is also generated by other DNA sequences in the sample.

The TCR sequence derives from a human donor in a cohort sampled during active COVID-19. The V and J genes are TRBV11-2 and TRBJ2-3, with 8 positions matching TRBD2. Sequenced: peripheral blood. The CDR3 spells CASSLGSGGGTDTQYF. As DNA, the CDR3 is TGTGCCAGCAGCTTAGGGTCGGGAGGGGGCACAGATACGCAGTATTTT.